The 8 T cell receptor beta chains below were found in one sample sequenced in a study of T cell repertoires in cytomegalovirus infection. TCRdb analysed the reads with MiXCR anew, one entry per CDR3 protein. The table records about 78,000 distinct CDR3 sequences, around 37% of them present only once. These receptors' antigens are unknown. This specimen was CD8+ T cells from cultured PBMCs, taken from culture after CMV antigen stimulation. These receptor sequences come from a human donor in good health (CMV status not recorded). Some clones in this sample may be carry-over from other donors' samples.

The gene calls are TRBV27 and TRBJ1-6; D ambiguous. Trimming cost V 6 bases and J 4 bases, with 10 bases left between them. Germline V gene sequence: CDR1 MNHEY, CDR2 SMNVEV (reference sequence). CDR3 length: 14 amino acids. CDR3 protein: CASRSGMYNSPLHF. CDR3 coding DNA: TGTGCCAGCAGAAGCGGGATGTATAATTCACCCCTCCACTTT.

This clonotype was observed a handful of times. The rearrangement uses TRBV4-3 and TRBJ2-3; weak D call: TRBD2 (5 bases). V lost 4 bases, J lost 2 bases, and 19 bases lay in between. Germline loops: CDR1 LGHNA, CDR2 YSLEER. The length of the CDR3 is 17 residues. The CDR3 nucleotides are TGCGCCAGCAGCCCCGGGGTGGGTTTAGACTCCACAGATACGCAGTATTTT. It specifies CASSPGVGLDSTDTQYF.

This clonotype has only a few counts. The chain recombines TRBV7-9 with TRBJ1-5; D uncertain. Germline lookup yields CDR1 SEHNR and CDR2 FQNEAQ (reference sequence). The CDR3 length is 15 residues. Deletions cut 4 bases from V and 5 bases from J, with 15 bases between. CDR3 protein: CASSSGPTSDQPQHF. Here the CDR3 DNA reads TGTGCCAGCAGCTCCGGACCGACCTCGGATCAGCCCCAGCATTTT.

The sample holds many counts of this clonotype. The chain joins TRBV7-2 to TRBJ2-6; no clear D gene. The CDR3 runs to 15 residues. The germline V and J ends were trimmed by 2 bases and 2 bases, with 7 bases remaining between them. The V gene's germline CDR1 is SGHTA and CDR2 FQGNSA. The CDR3 protein is CASSLIWAGANVLTF. For the CDR3, the DNA is TGTGCCAGCAGCTTAATCTGGGCTGGGGCCAACGTCCTGACTTTC.

This chain uses TRBV7-2 with TRBJ2-7; D perhaps matches TRBD1 (6 bases). Trimming shortened V by 5 bases and J by 1 base, and 15 bases separated the two germline ends. The CDR3 contains 15 residues. Germline assignment: CDR1 SGHTA and CDR2 FQGNSA. DNA of the CDR3: TGTGCCAGCAGCCGGGGACATGCGGTGTCCTACGAGCAGTACTTC. This codes for CASSRGHAVSYEQYF.

CDR3 region: CASSYVRLAKNIQYF. Written as DNA, the CDR3 is TGTGCCAGCAGCTACGTGAGGCTAGCCAAAAACATTCAGTACTTC. The rearrangement uses TRBV7-4 and TRBJ2-4; D gene uncertain. V lost 4 bases to trimming and J lost 0 bases, with 10 bases between them. The CDR3 totals 15 residues. Germline CDR1 is SGHVT and CDR2 is SQSDAQ.

V gene TRBV7-9 combines with J gene TRBJ1-1; D gene uncertain. CDR1 and CDR2 from the germline V gene are SEHNR and FQNEAQ (reference sequence). The CDR3 is 14 residues long. V lost 3 bases and J lost 8, with 16 bases in between. Here the CDR3 reads CASSFEGSQEEAFF. Here the CDR3 DNA reads TGTGCCAGCAGCTTTGAGGGAAGCCAGGAAGAAGCTTTCTTT.

This clonotype showed up just a few times. This chain links TRBV12-3 or TRBV12-4 with TRBJ1-5; tentatively, D is TRBD1 (6 bases). V was trimmed by 3 bases and J by 4 bases, leaving 19 bases between them. The CDR3 length is 17 residues. DNA of the CDR3: TGTGCCAGCAGTTTTATTCTAGGGACAAAGGATAATCAGCCCCAGCATTTT. It encodes CASSFILGTKDNQPQHF.